This is a list of T cell receptor beta chains from one sample in a study of metastatic and nonmetastatic thyroid tumors. TCRdb re-called clones via MiXCR from the PCR reads. The table lists 25,000 or so clones, roughly 17% of them singletons, with around 4.2% in the top ten. Input material: blood. The source of these receptors is a female donor with papillary thyroid cancer or a benign thyroid nodule (not recorded which). Some clones in this sample may be carry-over from other donors' samples. Both conserved end residues are trimmed from each CDR3. Fields, in order: J gene, V gene, CDR3 protein.

TRBJ1-1	TRBV20-1	SAPPGQHAEAF
TRBJ1-5	TRBV27	ASSLSAGLINQPQH
TRBJ2-7	TRBV28	ASSITRGLLYEQY
TRBJ2-3	TRBV6-6	ASSYGDGGADTQY
TRBJ1-1	TRBV27	ASSLSRGLNTEAF
TRBJ1-1	TRBV20-1	SARVNTEAF
TRBJ1-2	TRBV2	ASTRDRGANYGYT
TRBJ1-6	TRBV20-1	SARDGGWPLH
TRBJ1-2	TRBV19	ASSISNRENGYT
TRBJ2-7	TRBV3-1	ASKRQGSYEQY
TRBJ2-1	TRBV30	AWSVSQEQF
TRBJ2-2	TRBV12-3/TRBV12-4	ASSFLQGTWAGELF
TRBJ1-2	TRBV6-2/TRBV6-3	ASSYQKYYGYT
TRBJ2-1	TRBV6-1	ASGGPLCEQF
TRBJ1-1	TRBV7-9	ASSFPRGANTEAF
TRBJ2-3	TRBV6-1	ATRDWGGDTQY
TRBJ2-2	TRBV4-1	ASSLPGSNTGELF
TRBJ1-4	TRBV25-1	ASSERTGDNEKLF
TRBJ2-5	TRBV20-1	SAGRDIESWETQY
TRBJ2-1	TRBV10-3	AISESGGSYNEQF
TRBJ2-5	TRBV7-2	ASSKGLALQETQY
TRBJ2-1	TRBV6-1	ASSQGLAGYNEQF
TRBJ2-1	TRBV29-1	SPQIRDKNLQF
TRBJ2-7	TRBV3-1	ASSRQGTSGPYEQY
TRBJ2-1	TRBV6-5	ASSYQGAYNEQF
TRBJ2-1	TRBV28	TSSSISLAGGNEQF
TRBJ2-2	TRBV28	ASSFEAGGSGELF
TRBJ2-7	TRBV14	ASSHTGLAAYEQY
TRBJ2-7	TRBV2	ASRGTSGYYEQY
TRBJ2-7	TRBV7-8	ASSASTGTSVYEQY
TRBJ2-7	TRBV28	ASSSGTGLTYEQY
TRBJ2-1	TRBV20-1	SARDLASGNSNEQF
TRBJ2-5	TRBV12-3/TRBV12-4	ASSRDRVNQETQY
TRBJ2-1	TRBV19	ASSPRPVSYNEQF
TRBJ1-6	TRBV7-9	ASSLQSSPLH
TRBJ2-5	TRBV2	ASSGTGGGETQY
TRBJ2-5	TRBV18	ASSLQETQY
TRBJ2-7	TRBV20-1	SARSLVGVHEQY
TRBJ2-1	TRBV6-1	ASTTYNEQF
TRBJ2-5	TRBV12-3/TRBV12-4	ASSLQETQETQY
TRBJ1-6	TRBV27	ASSSLDSPLH
TRBJ1-2	TRBV19	ASSIGRAYYGYT
TRBJ2-4	TRBV20-1	SARPLAKNIQY
TRBJ1-2	TRBV5-1	ASRDEPGIPNYGYT
TRBJ2-1	TRBV28	ASSSQLAVSYNEQF
TRBJ2-7	TRBV7-2	ASALGDRRFEQY
TRBJ2-7	TRBV6-1	ASSLAGGSYEQY
TRBJ2-5	TRBV9	ASSTGAGLETQY
TRBJ1-1	TRBV10-3	AVRPPDDEAF
TRBJ2-3	TRBV24-1	ATSGARDTDTQY
TRBJ2-3	TRBV29-1	SVSQGVTDTQY
TRBJ1-2	TRBV28	ASSLPSGDGYT
TRBJ1-2	TRBV28	ASSFGGDGYT
TRBJ2-1	TRBV19	ASSIGGLYEQF